These 19 T cell receptor beta chains were all obtained from the same sample, sequenced in a study of PD-L1 blockade in urothelial cancer. The table came from immunoSEQ multiplex PCR; TCRdb's copy has only in-frame clones and leaves some out. The table records about 20,000 clones, around nine tenths of them present only once. Sequenced here: PBMCs, sampled around atezolizumab (anti-PD-L1) treatment. Receptor source: a man aged 45-60 years with urothelial cancer.

This clone has just one count. The chain has TRBV2 and TRBJ1-1; D is unclear. CDR1 is SNHLY, CDR2 FYNNEI, per germline. Deletions cut 2 bases from V and 2 bases from J, with 15 bases between. The CDR3 contains 16 residues. DNA for the CDR3: TGTGCCAGCAGTGAATATCCCCCAGGACTAAACACTGAAGCTTTCTTT. The encoded protein is CASSEYPPGLNTEAFF.

This clone is a singleton in its sample. The chain couples TRBV27 to TRBJ1-1; 11 bases line up with TRBD1. J was trimmed by 5 bases and V by 6 bases; bases with no gene match: 5. The V gene's germline CDR1 is MNHEY and CDR2 SMNVEV (reference sequence). The CDR3 runs to 14 residues. The CDR3 sequence: CASSRDRGYTEAFF. The CDR3 coding sequence is TGTGCCAGCAGCCGGGACAGGGGGTATACTGAAGCTTTCTTT.

The chain employs TRBV25-1 and TRBJ2-3; TRBD2 matches 10 bases. CDR1 is MGHDK, CDR2 SYGVNS, per germline. With 4 bases clipped from V and 1 base from J, the junction kept 8 bases outside the gene matches. The CDR3 runs 17 residues. The CDR3 sequence is CASSGPRTSGGTDTQYF. CDR3 coding DNA: TGTGCCAGCAGTGGTCCTCGAACTAGCGGGGGCACAGATACGCAGTATTTT.

The chain combines TRBV4-3 with TRBJ2-1; possibly TRBD2 for D (7 bases). The CDR3 is made up of 18 amino acids. Germline assignment: CDR1 LGHNA and CDR2 YSLEER. Trimming removed 0 bases at V and 0 bases at J, with 15 bases between. The CDR3 DNA reads as TGCGCCAGCAGCCAAGATCGGCCAGGGGAGGGCTCCTACAATGAGCAGTTCTTC. It encodes CASSQDRPGEGSYNEQFF.

The rearrangement links TRBV5-6 to TRBJ1-5, with a possible D match to TRBD1 (6 bases). The germline CDR1 and CDR2 sequences are SGHDT and YYEEEE. The CDR3 consists of 14 residues. V dropped 1 base and J dropped 5 bases, with 10 bases sitting between them. The DNA for the CDR3 is TGTGCCAGCAGCTTGTGGGGGCCCCATCAGCCCCAGCATTTT. Amino acids: CASSLWGPHQPQHF.

V and J are TRBV5-6 and TRBJ1-2; unclear D gene. The CDR3 covers 14 residues. The germline gives CDR1 SGHDT, CDR2 YYEEEE. V lost 4 bases to trimming and J lost 6 bases, with 16 bases between them. CDR3 in DNA: TGTGCCAGCAGCCGGGAGACCTATAAAGATGGCTACACCTTC. It encodes CASSRETYKDGYTF.

This clone was seen once. The V and J genes are TRBV29-1 and TRBJ1-4; D unclear. The V gene lost 6 bases and the J gene lost 6 bases, with 17 bases spanning the gap. The germline V gene has CDR1 SQVTM and CDR2 ANQGSEA. This CDR3 has 14 residues. The CDR3 loop is CSVDRLPRDEKLFF. The CDR3 DNA is TGCAGCGTGGATCGCCTACCGCGGGATGAAAAACTGTTTTTT. Together with reference TRBV29-1 and TRBJ1-4, the CDR3 gives the full variable domain: SAVISQKPSRDICQRGTSLTIQCQVDSQVTMMFWYRQQPGQSLTLIATANQGSEATYESGFVIDKFPISRPNLTFSTLTVSNMSPEDSSIYLCSVDRLPRDEKLFFGSGTQLSVL.

The chain carries TRBV6-5 and TRBJ2-7; 7 bases map to TRBD1. The ends lost 4 bases at V and 2 bases at J; junction bases unmatched: 8. Germline lookup yields CDR1 MNHEY and CDR2 SVGAGI. There are 15 residues in the CDR3. CDR3: CASSFLTGKAYEQYF. In DNA, the CDR3 is TGTGCCAGCAGTTTCCTGACAGGGAAAGCCTACGAGCAGTACTTC.

The chain has TRBV5-4 and TRBJ2-1; 7 bases are a match to TRBD1. Germline V gives CDR1 SGHNT, CDR2 YYREEE (reference sequence). The CDR3 consists of 15 residues. V trimming: 5 bases; J trimming: 8 bases; junction bases outside the gene matches: 13. The DNA for the CDR3 is TGTGCCAGCAGTTACAGACAGGGCTCATACGATGAGCAGTTCTTC. Its protein is CASSYRQGSYDEQFF.

CDR3 coding DNA: TGTGCCAGCAGCGACTATTATGGCTACACCTTC. It translates to CASSDYYGYTF. The J gene is TRBJ1-2, the V gene TRBV9, with D unclear. The CDR3 is 11 amino acids. Trimming stripped 3 bases from V and 5 bases from J, with 5 bases between. Germline V lookup: CDR1 SGDLS, CDR2 YYNGEE.

The chain has TRBV11-3 and TRBJ2-1; 8 bases fit TRBD2. The CDR3 totals 15 residues. J gave up 8 bases and V 4 bases, and 10 bases lay outside the gene matches. Per germline, CDR1 SGHNT and CDR2 YENEEA. CDR3 coding DNA: TGTGCCAGCAGCTCCTCTAGCGGGCGGGGTCATGAGCAGTTCTTC. Amino acids: CASSSSSGRGHEQFF. Together with reference TRBV11-3 and TRBJ2-1, the CDR3 gives the full variable domain: EAGVVQSPRYKIIEKKQPVAFWCNPISGHNTLYWYLQNLGQGPELLIRYENEEAVDDSQLPKDRFSAERLKGVDSTLKIQPAELGDSAVYLCASSSSSGRGHEQFFGPGTRLTVL.

V and J are TRBV4-2 and TRBJ2-7; tentatively, D is TRBD2 (7 bases). CDR1 and CDR2 from the germline V gene are LGHNA and YNFKEQ. Trimming took off 1 base at V and 2 bases at J, with 18 bases between the two ends. The CDR3 has 17 residues. This CDR3 reads CASSQGGGASPTYEQYF. For the CDR3, the DNA is TGTGCCAGCAGCCAAGGGGGGGGCGCATCCCCTACCTACGAGCAGTACTTC.

This clone was counted only a few times. This chain uses TRBV19 with TRBJ2-5, with D perhaps matching TRBD2 (5 bases). Germline V CDR1 and CDR2: LNHDA, SQIVND (reference sequence). The CDR3 runs to 14 residues. The V end lost 4 bases, the J end lost 3 bases, and 12 bases lay between the germline ends. CDR3 sequence reads: CASSTRTSEETQYF. The CDR3 bases are TGTGCCAGTAGTACCCGGACTTCGGAAGAGACCCAGTACTTC.

The rearrangement links TRBV7-9 to TRBJ2-5; 8 bases align to TRBD1. Per the germline V gene, CDR1 is SEHNR and CDR2 is FQNEAQ (reference sequence). This CDR3 spans 15 amino acids. Losses at the gene ends were 1 base for V and 3 bases for J; bases not matched to a gene: 4. CDR3 residues: CASSLVGQAKETQYF. In nucleotides, the CDR3 is TGTGCCAGCAGCTTAGTGGGACAGGCAAAAGAGACCCAGTACTTC.

The rearrangement joins TRBV7-3 to TRBJ2-3; 9 bases line up with TRBD2. Trimming cost V 5 bases and J 7 bases; bases outside gene matches: 7. CDR1 is SGHTA and CDR2 is FQGTGA in the germline V gene. This CDR3 comprises 14 residues. The CDR3 DNA reads as TGTGCCAGCAGCCCCAGCGGGGGGTCAAATACGCAGTATTTT. It translates to CASSPSGGSNTQYF. The entire variable domain, with the rest obtained from reference TRBV7-3 and TRBJ2-3, is as follows: GAGVSQTPSNKVTEKGKYVELRCDPISGHTALYWYRQSLGQGPEFLIYFQGTGAADDSGLPNDRFFAVRPEGSVSTLKIQRTERGDSAVYLCASSPSGGSNTQYFGPGTRLTVL.

The CDR3 is CASSKGGGGYTF. CDR3 bases: TGTGCCAGCAGCAAGGGAGGTGGTGGCTACACCTTC. The chain uses TRBV7-2 and TRBJ1-2; D not certain. There are 12 residues in the CDR3. The V gene lost 5 bases and the J gene lost 7 bases, with 11 bases spanning the gap. Germline V CDR1 and CDR2: SGHTA, FQGNSA.

CDR3 protein: CASSPQGQYQETQYF. The CDR3 coding sequence is TGTGCCAGCAGCCCACAGGGACAGTACCAAGAGACCCAGTACTTC. The gene calls are TRBV7-3 and TRBJ2-5; 7 bases are a match to TRBD1. The germline CDR1 and CDR2 sequences are SGHTA and FQGTGA. V shed 5 bases, J shed 0 bases, and the junction held 6 bases outside the gene matches. The CDR3 length is 15 residues. Full variable domain (remainder filled in from reference TRBV7-3 and TRBJ2-5): GAGVSQTPSNKVTEKGKYVELRCDPISGHTALYWYRQSLGQGPEFLIYFQGTGAADDSGLPNDRFFAVRPEGSVSTLKIQRTERGDSAVYLCASSPQGQYQETQYFGPGTRLLVL.

The chain combines TRBV4-3 with TRBJ2-3, with 7 positions matching TRBD2. Germline V lookup: CDR1 LGHNA, CDR2 YSLEER. Trimming at V came to 1 base and at J to 4 bases, leaving 11 bases not matched to a gene. This CDR3 is built from 17 residues. As DNA, the CDR3 is TGCGCCAGCAGCCAAGGGGGAGGGTTGGGATGGGCAGATACGCAGTATTTT. Its translation: CASSQGGGLGWADTQYF.

This clone was seen a single time. This chain uses TRBV7-3 with TRBJ2-2, with 9 bases lining up with TRBD1. The CDR3 is made up of 17 amino acids. V lost 5 bases, J lost 4 bases, and 11 bases stayed unmatched. Per germline, CDR1 SGHTA and CDR2 FQGTGA. The CDR3 bases are TGTGCCAGCAGCCGGGACAGGGCCGGTTTGGGCACCGGGGAGCTGTTTTTT. Its protein product is CASSRDRAGLGTGELFF.